The rows below give T cell receptor beta chains drawn from one sample of a study of cytomegalovirus exposure and HLA in healthy donors. Here immunoSEQ multiplex PCR was the method, and the copy in TCRdb shows in-frame clones only, minus some. There are 95,000 to 150,000 clones in the sample; roughly four fifths occur only once, and 3.3% lies in the top ten. The material sequenced was PBMCs. The receptors here all came from a woman younger than 45 in good health and CMV-seropositive. The CDR3 runs from the conserved cysteine through the conserved F or W. Each record gives: D gene, V gene, clone size, J gene, CDR3 protein, CDR3 DNA. The D gene is left open where the match is weak. The listing skips clone size in some rows; elsewhere it reads once, few, many or a size class.

>-|TRBV2|few|TRBJ2-2
CASSEVDLRNTGELFF
TGTGCCAGCAGTGAAGTCGACTTAAGGAACACCGGGGAGCTGTTTTTT
>TRBD2|TRBV5-4|once|TRBJ2-3
CASSYPGGGAVGGTDTQYF
TGTGCCAGCAGCTACCCCGGCGGGGGGGCCGTTGGTGGCACAGATACGCAGTATTTT
>TRBD1|TRBV27|-|TRBJ2-4
CASSLWGPQGAKNIQYF
TGTGCCAGCAGTTTATGGGGGCCACAGGGGGCCAAAAACATTCAGTACTTC
>-|TRBV7-9|-|TRBJ2-3
CSSSLGVAMGLTSTDTQYF
TGTTCCAGCAGCTTAGGTGTGGCGATGGGGCTTACTAGCACAGATACGCAGTATTTT
>TRBD1|TRBV29-1|-|TRBJ2-7
CSAGTGRGEQYF
TGCAGCGCCGGGACAGGGAGAGGCGAGCAGTACTTC
>TRBD1|TRBV11-2|-|TRBJ1-1
CASSPDRGSDAEAFF
TGTGCCAGCAGCCCCGACAGGGGTTCTGACGCTGAAGCTTTCTTT
>-|TRBV27|-|TRBJ1-5
CASFGGAPLYSNQPQHF
TGTGCCAGCTTTGGGGGGGCGCCCCTTTATAGCAATCAGCCCCAGCATTTT
>-|TRBV7-6|-|TRBJ2-5
CASSPASETQYF
TGTGCCAGCAGCCCTGCGAGTGAGACCCAGTACTTC
>-|TRBV6-1|-|TRBJ1-5
CASSVGGYSNQPQHF
TGTGCCAGCAGTGTCGGCGGTTATAGCAATCAGCCCCAGCATTTT
>-|TRBV7-6|-|TRBJ2-1
CASSLATAYNEQFF
TGTGCCAGCAGCTTAGCCACAGCCTATAATGAGCAGTTCTTC
>-|TRBV4-3|-|TRBJ1-1
CASSQELGTGNTEAFF
TGCGCCAGCAGCCAAGAATTGGGAACAGGGAACACTGAAGCTTTCTTT
>-|TRBV7-2|-|TRBJ1-3
CASSFTVGTIYF
TGTGCCAGCAGCTTTACAGTTGGCACCATATATTTT
>-|TRBV15|-|TRBJ1-1
CATSRGRGGNTEAFF
TGTGCCACCAGCAGAGGGAGGGGGGGGAACACTGAAGCTTTCTTT
>-|TRBV5-1|few|TRBJ2-7
CASSPGGWQAPYEQYF
TGCGCCAGCAGCCCCGGAGGGTGGCAGGCACCCTACGAGCAGTACTTC
>-|TRBV6-5|-|TRBJ1-2
CASTPTRTLRYTF
TGTGCCAGCACCCCCACCAGGACTCTCCGCTACACCTTC